Listed below are T cell receptor beta chains from one sample, sequenced in a study of technical replicates of blood from a handful of donors. The data were produced by immunoSEQ multiplex PCR, yet TCRdb's version contains in-frame clones alone and is incomplete. The sample includes roughly 52,000 clones, 90% to 95% of them seen just once. The sample taken for sequencing was PBMCs. All receptors come from a human donor in good health. Some clones in this sample may be carry-over from other donors' samples. CDR3s include the opening cysteine and the closing phenylalanine or tryptophan. A D gene is named only where the DNA matches it firmly. Clone size is shown for a subset of rows, as once, few, many or a class of expanded clone.

v_call: TRBV30; clone_size: .; j_call: TRBJ1-2; d_call: TRBD1; cdr3_nt: TGTGCCTGGTACCGGACAGGGGACTATGGCTACACCTTC; cdr3_aa: CAWYRTGDYGYTF
v_call: TRBV5-1; clone_size: .; j_call: TRBJ2-7; d_call: TRBD2; cdr3_nt: TGCGCCAGCAGCTTGGGCGTTAGCGGGGACCCCTACGAGCAGTACTTC; cdr3_aa: CASSLGVSGDPYEQYF
v_call: TRBV19; clone_size: .; j_call: TRBJ2-3; d_call: TRBD2; cdr3_nt: TGTGCCAGTAGGGAAATCGGTCTAGCGGGGTCGGATACGCAGTATTTT; cdr3_aa: CASREIGLAGSDTQYF
v_call: TRBV7-9; clone_size: .; j_call: TRBJ2-5; d_call: .; cdr3_nt: TGTGCCAGCAGTCCCCAGCGGCACCAAGAGACCCAGTACTTC; cdr3_aa: CASSPQRHQETQYF
v_call: TRBV7-9; clone_size: .; j_call: TRBJ2-5; d_call: .; cdr3_nt: TGTGCCAGCAGCTTAGGTGGCAGGGGCCAAGAGACCCAGTACTTC; cdr3_aa: CASSLGGRGQETQYF
v_call: TRBV7-2; clone_size: few; j_call: TRBJ1-3; d_call: .; cdr3_nt: TGTGCCAGCAGCTTATCAGGGGCTGGAAACACCATATATTTT; cdr3_aa: CASSLSGAGNTIYF
v_call: TRBV14; clone_size: .; j_call: TRBJ2-7; d_call: .; cdr3_nt: TGTGCCAGCAGCCAAAATCTAGCCTACGAGCAGTACTTC; cdr3_aa: CASSQNLAYEQYF
v_call: TRBV6-5; clone_size: .; j_call: TRBJ1-1; d_call: TRBD1; cdr3_nt: TGTGCCAGCAGTTACAGCCCCAGGGGGAGCACTGAAGCTTTCTTT; cdr3_aa: CASSYSPRGSTEAFF
v_call: TRBV5-1; clone_size: .; j_call: TRBJ2-1; d_call: .; cdr3_nt: TGCGCCAGCAGCGCGGACAGCTCCTACAATGAGCAGTTCTTC; cdr3_aa: CASSADSSYNEQFF
v_call: TRBV5-1; clone_size: .; j_call: TRBJ1-2; d_call: .; cdr3_nt: TGCGCCAGCAGCCTGGAACCCGGGGGTGGACCGTATGGCTACACCTTC; cdr3_aa: CASSLEPGGGPYGYTF
v_call: TRBV5-4; clone_size: .; j_call: TRBJ2-3; d_call: .; cdr3_nt: TGTGCCAGCAGTAGTGATAGAGATACGCAGTATTTT; cdr3_aa: CASSSDRDTQYF
v_call: TRBV29-1; clone_size: few; j_call: TRBJ2-3; d_call: .; cdr3_nt: TGCAGCGTTCTACAGGGTTCCACAGATACGCAGTATTTT; cdr3_aa: CSVLQGSTDTQYF
v_call: TRBV7-9; clone_size: .; j_call: TRBJ1-4; d_call: TRBD1; cdr3_nt: TGTGCCAGCAGCTCGCCCACGGTGGGGGACAGGTCTAATGAAAAACTGTTTTTT; cdr3_aa: CASSSPTVGDRSNEKLFF
v_call: TRBV7-2; clone_size: .; j_call: TRBJ1-2; d_call: TRBD1; cdr3_nt: TGTGCCAGCAGCTCTGGACAGGGGGAGGTCTATGGCTACACCTTC; cdr3_aa: CASSSGQGEVYGYTF
v_call: TRBV19; clone_size: .; j_call: TRBJ1-1; d_call: .; cdr3_nt: TGTGCCAGTAGTGCGGGGGGGAGAACCTCTGAAGCTTTCTTT; cdr3_aa: CASSAGGRTSEAFF
v_call: TRBV7-8; clone_size: .; j_call: TRBJ1-1; d_call: .; cdr3_nt: TGTGCCAGCACCGTTGGAGTAATGAACACTGAAGCTTTCTTT; cdr3_aa: CASTVGVMNTEAFF
v_call: TRBV5-8; clone_size: .; j_call: TRBJ2-7; d_call: TRBD1; cdr3_nt: TGTGCCAGCAGCCTTATGACAGGGGGTCCCTACGAGCAGTACTTC; cdr3_aa: CASSLMTGGPYEQYF
v_call: TRBV18; clone_size: .; j_call: TRBJ2-5; d_call: .; cdr3_nt: TGTGCCAGCTCACCGGACACCAAAGAGACCCAGTACTTC; cdr3_aa: CASSPDTKETQYF
v_call: TRBV7-9; clone_size: .; j_call: TRBJ1-1; d_call: .; cdr3_nt: TGTGCCAGCAGCTTGAACTGGAACACTGAAGCTTTCTTT; cdr3_aa: CASSLNWNTEAFF
v_call: TRBV11-2; clone_size: .; j_call: TRBJ2-1; d_call: TRBD1; cdr3_nt: TGTGCCAGCAGCACTGGGACAGGGTCCTACAATGAGCAGTTCTTC; cdr3_aa: CASSTGTGSYNEQFF
v_call: TRBV6-1; clone_size: .; j_call: TRBJ2-4; d_call: .; cdr3_nt: TGTGCCAGCAGTGACCCATCCGGGACTGCCAAAAACATTCAGTACTTC; cdr3_aa: CASSDPSGTAKNIQYF
v_call: TRBV5-4; clone_size: .; j_call: TRBJ1-1; d_call: .; cdr3_nt: TGTGCCAGCAGCCTACCGAACACTGAAGCTTTCTTT; cdr3_aa: CASSLPNTEAFF
v_call: TRBV5-1; clone_size: .; j_call: TRBJ2-1; d_call: .; cdr3_nt: TGCGCCAGCAGCCCCGGGGACCCAGGGAGGCCCTACAATGAGCAGTTCTTC; cdr3_aa: CASSPGDPGRPYNEQFF
v_call: TRBV7-9; clone_size: few; j_call: TRBJ1-1; d_call: TRBD1; cdr3_nt: TGTGCCAGCAGATCGACAGGGACTGAAGCTTTCTTT; cdr3_aa: CASRSTGTEAFF
v_call: TRBV7-9; clone_size: .; j_call: TRBJ1-6; d_call: .; cdr3_nt: TGTGCCAGCAGCTTAGAACAGTATAATTCACCCCTCCACTTT; cdr3_aa: CASSLEQYNSPLHF
v_call: TRBV29-1; clone_size: .; j_call: TRBJ2-7; d_call: .; cdr3_nt: TGCAGCGTTGAACACAACAAGGGGAAGCAGTACTTC; cdr3_aa: CSVEHNKGKQYF
v_call: TRBV19; clone_size: .; j_call: TRBJ2-3; d_call: .; cdr3_nt: TGTGCCAGTAGTATAGAGTCTAAGAGTCGCACAGATACGCAGTATTTT; cdr3_aa: CASSIESKSRTDTQYF
v_call: TRBV7-2; clone_size: .; j_call: TRBJ2-3; d_call: .; cdr3_nt: TGTGCCAGCAGCTTACAGGGGCGCACAGATACGCAGTATTTT; cdr3_aa: CASSLQGRTDTQYF
v_call: TRBV11-3; clone_size: once; j_call: TRBJ2-2; d_call: .; cdr3_nt: TGTGCCAGCAGTCCATACGGGGGAACCGGGGAGCTGTTTTTT; cdr3_aa: CASSPYGGTGELFF
v_call: TRBV7-9; clone_size: .; j_call: TRBJ2-3; d_call: .; cdr3_nt: TGTGCCAGCAGGGACCTGGCGTGGGAGGTGCCGCAGTATTTT; cdr3_aa: CASRDLAWEVPQYF
v_call: TRBV6-4; clone_size: few; j_call: TRBJ2-3; d_call: TRBD1; cdr3_nt: TGTGCCAGCAGCTTGACAGGGGGCACAGATACGCAGTATTTT; cdr3_aa: CASSLTGGTDTQYF
v_call: TRBV6-5; clone_size: .; j_call: TRBJ2-3; d_call: .; cdr3_nt: TGTGCCAGCAGCTTTAGAGCTTTGGATACGCAGTATTTT; cdr3_aa: CASSFRALDTQYF
v_call: TRBV13; clone_size: .; j_call: TRBJ1-1; d_call: TRBD1; cdr3_nt: TGTGCCAGCAGCTCCAAGACAGGGGCGATGAACACTGAAGCTTTCTTT; cdr3_aa: CASSSKTGAMNTEAFF
v_call: TRBV7-2; clone_size: once; j_call: TRBJ1-5; d_call: TRBD1; cdr3_nt: TGTGCCAGCAGCCGAAACGGACAGGGGGTGACAGGGCCCCAGCATTTT; cdr3_aa: CASSRNGQGVTGPQHF
v_call: TRBV7-9; clone_size: .; j_call: TRBJ1-2; d_call: .; cdr3_nt: TGTGCCAGCAGCTTAGGGGAGGTGGTTTCCCAAAACTATGGCTACACCTTC; cdr3_aa: CASSLGEVVSQNYGYTF
v_call: TRBV19; clone_size: .; j_call: TRBJ1-5; d_call: .; cdr3_nt: TGTGCCAGTAGTGTGCAGGGGTCTTCTGGCCAGCCCCAGCATTTT; cdr3_aa: CASSVQGSSGQPQHF
v_call: TRBV29-1; clone_size: .; j_call: TRBJ1-1; d_call: TRBD1; cdr3_nt: TGCAGCGCCGACAGGGGGTGGAACACTGAAGCTTTCTTT; cdr3_aa: CSADRGWNTEAFF
v_call: TRBV11-1; clone_size: .; j_call: TRBJ1-1; d_call: .; cdr3_nt: TGTGCCAGCAGCCCCCCTTACCGCCCTAGGCAAGCTTTCTTT; cdr3_aa: CASSPPYRPRQAFF
v_call: TRBV5-5; clone_size: .; j_call: TRBJ1-1; d_call: .; cdr3_nt: TGTGCCAGCAGCTTAACTTATTTACAGGGGAACACTGAAGCTTTCTTT; cdr3_aa: CASSLTYLQGNTEAFF
v_call: TRBV7-2; clone_size: .; j_call: TRBJ2-7; d_call: TRBD2; cdr3_nt: TGTGCCAGTGCGTGGTGGGAAGCGGGGCTCTACGAGCAGTACTTC; cdr3_aa: CASAWWEAGLYEQYF
v_call: TRBV2; clone_size: .; j_call: TRBJ1-5; d_call: .; cdr3_nt: TGTGCCAGCAGTAATAGGGGTGTCTGGCCCCAGCATTTT; cdr3_aa: CASSNRGVWPQHF
v_call: TRBV19; clone_size: .; j_call: TRBJ2-3; d_call: TRBD2; cdr3_nt: TGTGCCAGTAGTATCGGCCCAGCGGGGGCCCCAACGGATACGCAGTATTTT; cdr3_aa: CASSIGPAGAPTDTQYF
v_call: TRBV6-1; clone_size: .; j_call: TRBJ2-1; d_call: TRBD1; cdr3_nt: TGTGCCAGTCGGGACAGGGGGCAATACGGGCAGTTCTTC; cdr3_aa: CASRDRGQYGQFF
v_call: TRBV5-4; clone_size: .; j_call: TRBJ2-2; d_call: .; cdr3_nt: TGTGCCAGCAGCGCACAGGGAATTGGCACCGGGGAGCTGTTTTTT; cdr3_aa: CASSAQGIGTGELFF
v_call: TRBV7-6; clone_size: .; j_call: TRBJ2-7; d_call: .; cdr3_nt: TGTGCCAGCAGCTTACAGCGAGAAACCTACGAGCAGTACTTC; cdr3_aa: CASSLQRETYEQYF
v_call: TRBV9; clone_size: .; j_call: TRBJ2-3; d_call: .; cdr3_nt: TGTGCCAGCAGCGTAGGTCCTCTGAGCACAGATACGCAGTATTTT; cdr3_aa: CASSVGPLSTDTQYF
v_call: TRBV7-2; clone_size: .; j_call: TRBJ2-3; d_call: TRBD2; cdr3_nt: TGTGCCAGCAGCTTACTAGCGGGAACAGATACGCAGTATTTT; cdr3_aa: CASSLLAGTDTQYF
v_call: TRBV27; clone_size: .; j_call: TRBJ2-1; d_call: TRBD2; cdr3_nt: TGTGCCAGCAGTTTATCGGGACTAGTCACGAATGAGCAGTTCTTC; cdr3_aa: CASSLSGLVTNEQFF
v_call: TRBV5-1; clone_size: .; j_call: TRBJ1-3; d_call: .; cdr3_nt: TGCGCCAGCAGCTTCGGGACAATGAACTCTGGAAACACCATATATTTT; cdr3_aa: CASSFGTMNSGNTIYF
v_call: TRBV9; clone_size: .; j_call: TRBJ2-5; d_call: TRBD2; cdr3_nt: TGTGCCAGCAGCGCCGGGACTAGCGGGGGGCCGGAGGAGACCCAGTACTTC; cdr3_aa: CASSAGTSGGPEETQYF
v_call: TRBV27; clone_size: .; j_call: TRBJ2-5; d_call: .; cdr3_nt: TGTGCCAGCAGTCCCAGGGTCCAAGAGACCCAGTACTTC; cdr3_aa: CASSPRVQETQYF
v_call: TRBV4-3; clone_size: .; j_call: TRBJ2-1; d_call: TRBD2; cdr3_nt: TGCGCCAGCAGCCAAATACAGACTAGCGGGAGGGAAAGGTGGAGCTCCTACAATGAGCAGTTCTTC; cdr3_aa: CASSQIQTSGRERWSSYNEQFF
v_call: TRBV6-5; clone_size: .; j_call: TRBJ2-7; d_call: TRBD1; cdr3_nt: TGTGCCAGCAGTGGCAACAGGGGGCGGGTGGGGCAGTACTTC; cdr3_aa: CASSGNRGRVGQYF
v_call: TRBV18; clone_size: .; j_call: TRBJ2-7; d_call: TRBD2; cdr3_nt: TGTGCCAGCTCACCACCGAGGACTAGAACATCCTACGAGCAGTACTTC; cdr3_aa: CASSPPRTRTSYEQYF
v_call: TRBV5-5; clone_size: few; j_call: TRBJ1-2; d_call: TRBD1; cdr3_nt: TGTGCCAGCAACGAGGAGACAGGGCTCGGATATGGCTACACCTTC; cdr3_aa: CASNEETGLGYGYTF
v_call: TRBV2; clone_size: .; j_call: TRBJ1-1; d_call: TRBD1; cdr3_nt: TGTGCCAGCAGTGAATCTCGGACAGGGAGACTCGAAGCTTTCTTT; cdr3_aa: CASSESRTGRLEAFF
v_call: TRBV2; clone_size: .; j_call: TRBJ1-1; d_call: TRBD1; cdr3_nt: TGTGCCAGCAGTGAAACAGGGGCGGGTGAAGCTTTCTTT; cdr3_aa: CASSETGAGEAFF
v_call: TRBV11-2; clone_size: .; j_call: TRBJ2-7; d_call: TRBD1; cdr3_nt: TGTGCCAGCAGAGGGACAGAGGGTTTCTACGAGCAGTACTTC; cdr3_aa: CASRGTEGFYEQYF
v_call: TRBV29-1; clone_size: .; j_call: TRBJ2-3; d_call: .; cdr3_nt: TGCAGCGTTTTACCTGAGGGCCCAGATACGCAGTATTTT; cdr3_aa: CSVLPEGPDTQYF